The 9 T cell receptor beta chains below all came from one sample that was sequenced in a study of shared clonotypes between healthy human individuals. Some clones are missing from TCRdb's copy, which holds only in-frame ones; the method was immunoSEQ multiplex PCR. The sample consists of over a million clones, 95% to 99% of them appearing once. The sample comprised naive CD4+ T cells sorted from blood. The subset: CD45RA+ positively selected. These receptors were taken from a man between 25 and 39 years old in good health.

V usage is TRBV7-2 and J usage is TRBJ1-3; TRBD1 agrees at 8 bases. Unmatched junction bases numbered 11, after V lost 4 bases and J lost 6 bases. Germline values: CDR1 SGHTA, CDR2 FQGNSA. The CDR3 has 16 amino acids. The CDR3 nucleotides read TGTGCCAGCAGCTACCCCGGGGCAGGGGGCCTAAACACCATATATTTT. Translation gives CASSYPGAGGLNTIYF.

The V call is TRBV14, the J call TRBJ2-7; 11 bases fit TRBD2. Germline V lookup: CDR1 SGHDN, CDR2 FVKESK. The CDR3 is 14 residues long. After removal of 5 bases from V and 3 bases from J, the junction contained 3 bases not matched to a gene. This chain's CDR3 is CASSRLAGHYEQYF. CDR3 sequence (DNA): TGTGCCAGCAGCAGACTAGCGGGACACTACGAGCAGTACTTC.

V gene TRBV28 combines with J gene TRBJ1-2, with TRBD1 matching 7 bases. The V gene end was trimmed by 8 bases and the J gene end by 0 bases; junction bases not matched to a gene: 3. Germline V lookup: CDR1 MDHEN, CDR2 SYDVKM. The CDR3 has 13 amino acids. The CDR3 protein is CASQGTANYGYTF. The CDR3, as DNA: TGTGCCAGCCAAGGGACAGCTAACTATGGCTACACCTTC.

This chain links TRBV10-2 with TRBJ2-1, with D possibly matching TRBD1 (6 bases). CDR1 is WSHSY and CDR2 is SAAADI in the germline V gene. Trimming shortened V by 4 bases and J by 5 bases, and 9 bases separated the two germline ends. The CDR3 contains 13 residues. CDR3 in DNA: TGCGCCAGCAGTGGACAGGCAGACAATGAGCAGTTCTTC. Its protein is CASSGQADNEQFF.

The chain is built from TRBV28 and TRBJ2-7; D remains unclear. Germline V lookup: CDR1 MDHEN, CDR2 SYDVKM. V lost 6 bases to trimming and J lost 4 bases, with 19 bases between them. The CDR3 runs to 15 residues. CDR3 in amino acids: CASSKRGQPTYEQYF. As DNA, the CDR3 is TGTGCCAGCAGCAAGCGCGGCCAGCCAACTTACGAGCAGTACTTC.

The V gene is TRBV5-1, the J gene TRBJ2-1; 8 positions match TRBD2. Germline CDR1 and CDR2: SGHRS and YFSETQ. The trim removed 0 bases at V and 7 bases at J, leaving 9 bases unmatched. The CDR3 covers 16 residues. The CDR3 spells CASSLAPGGPGNEQFF. CDR3 DNA: TGCGCCAGCAGCTTGGCCCCGGGAGGGCCGGGAAATGAGCAGTTCTTC. Based on the CDR3 plus reference TRBV5-1 and TRBJ2-1, the full variable domain is KAGVTQTPRYLIKTRGQQVTLSCSPISGHRSVSWYQQTPGQGLQFLFEYFSETQRNKGNFPGRFSGRQFSNSRSEMNVSTLELGDSALYLCASSLAPGGPGNEQFFGPGTRLTVL.

The chain's CDR3 is CASSQDGTRGPYEQYF. The CDR3 DNA sequence: TGCGCCAGCAGCCAAGACGGGACTAGGGGACCCTACGAGCAGTACTTC. The chain couples TRBV4-1 to TRBJ2-7; 8 nucleotides agree with TRBD2. The CDR3 spans 16 residues. The junction had 6 bases not matched to a gene; V was cut back by 0 bases and J by 2 bases. Germline CDR1 reads MGHRA; CDR2 reads YSYEKL.

This sequence joins TRBV5-1 and TRBJ2-1, with 9 bases matching TRBD1. CDR1 SGHRS and CDR2 YFSETQ come from the germline V gene. This CDR3 contains 17 residues. V was clipped by 0 bases and J by 2 bases; unmatched bases: 6. The CDR3, as DNA: TGCGCCAGCAGCTTGGGAGCCGGACAGGGGCCCTACAATGAGCAGTTCTTC. Residues: CASSLGAGQGPYNEQFF. The full variable domain, its missing parts supplied by reference TRBV5-1 and TRBJ2-1, is KAGVTQTPRYLIKTRGQQVTLSCSPISGHRSVSWYQQTPGQGLQFLFEYFSETQRNKGNFPGRFSGRQFSNSRSEMNVSTLELGDSALYLCASSLGAGQGPYNEQFFGPGTRLTVL.

CDR3 residues: CASRSFGDYEQYF. The CDR3 nucleotides read TGTGCCAGCCGAAGTTTCGGGGACTACGAGCAGTACTTC. V gene TRBV28 combines with J gene TRBJ2-7; the D gene is possibly TRBD2 (5 bases). This CDR3 contains 13 residues. V lost 8 bases, J lost 3 bases, and 14 bases lay in between. The V gene's germline CDR1 is MDHEN and CDR2 SYDVKM.